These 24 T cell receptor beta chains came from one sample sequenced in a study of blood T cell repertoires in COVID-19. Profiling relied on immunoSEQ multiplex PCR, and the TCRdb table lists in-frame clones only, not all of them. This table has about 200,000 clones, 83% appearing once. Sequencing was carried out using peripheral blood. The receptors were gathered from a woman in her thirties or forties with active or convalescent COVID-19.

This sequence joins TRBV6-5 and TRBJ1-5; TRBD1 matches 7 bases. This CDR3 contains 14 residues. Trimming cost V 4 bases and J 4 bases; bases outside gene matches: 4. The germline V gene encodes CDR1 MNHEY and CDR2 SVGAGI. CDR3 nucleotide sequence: TGTGCCAGCAGTTCACCGGGACAGAATCAGCCCCAGCATTTT. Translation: CASSSPGQNQPQHF.

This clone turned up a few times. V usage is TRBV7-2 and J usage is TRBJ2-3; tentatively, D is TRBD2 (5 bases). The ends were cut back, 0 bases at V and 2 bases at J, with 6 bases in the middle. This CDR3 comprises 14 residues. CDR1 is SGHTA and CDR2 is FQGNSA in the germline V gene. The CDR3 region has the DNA TGTGCCAGCAGCTTAGCGGGAGCCACAGATACGCAGTATTTT. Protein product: CASSLAGATDTQYF. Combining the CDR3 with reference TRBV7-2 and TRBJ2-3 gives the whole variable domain GAGVSQSPSNKVTEKGKDVELRCDPISGHTALYWYRQSLGQGLEFLIYFQGNSAPDKSGLPSDRFSAERTGGSVSTLTIQRTQQEDSAVYLCASSLAGATDTQYFGPGTRLTVL.

DNA for the CDR3: TGTGCCTGGAGTGGGGGGGGTGAGCAGCCCCAGCATTTT. Its translation: CAWSGGGEQPQHF. The chain has TRBV30 and TRBJ1-5; tentatively, D is TRBD1 (5 bases). CDR3 length: 13 amino acids. Trimming took off 1 base at V and 7 bases at J, with 11 bases between the two ends. Looked up from germline, CDR1 is GTSNPN and CDR2 is SVGIG (reference sequence). The full variable domain, completed using reference TRBV30 and TRBJ1-5, is SQTIHQWPATLVQPVGSPLSLECTVEGTSNPNLYWYRQAAGRGLQLLFYSVGIGQISSEVPQNLSASRPQDRQFILSSKKLLLSDSGFYLCAWSGGGEQPQHFGDGTRLSIL.

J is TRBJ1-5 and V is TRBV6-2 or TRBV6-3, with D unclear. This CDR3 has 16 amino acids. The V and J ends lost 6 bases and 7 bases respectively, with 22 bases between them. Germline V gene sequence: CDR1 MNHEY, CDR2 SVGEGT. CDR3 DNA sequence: TGTGCCAGCAGCCACGGAGCACGATTTCAAGTCCAGCCCCAGCATTTT. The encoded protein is CASSHGARFQVQPQHF.

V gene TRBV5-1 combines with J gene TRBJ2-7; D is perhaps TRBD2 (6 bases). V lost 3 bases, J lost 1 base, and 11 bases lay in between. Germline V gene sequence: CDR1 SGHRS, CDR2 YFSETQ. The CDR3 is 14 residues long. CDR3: CASSWRDGSYEQYF. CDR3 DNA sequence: TGCGCCAGCAGCTGGAGGGACGGTTCCTACGAGCAGTACTTC.

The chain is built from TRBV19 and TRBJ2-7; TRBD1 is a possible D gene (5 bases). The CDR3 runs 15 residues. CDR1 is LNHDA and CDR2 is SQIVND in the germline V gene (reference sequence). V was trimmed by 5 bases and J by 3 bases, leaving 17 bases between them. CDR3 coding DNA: TGTGCCAGTAGTCCCCGACAGAGCTCCAACTACGAGCAGTACTTC. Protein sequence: CASSPRQSSNYEQYF.

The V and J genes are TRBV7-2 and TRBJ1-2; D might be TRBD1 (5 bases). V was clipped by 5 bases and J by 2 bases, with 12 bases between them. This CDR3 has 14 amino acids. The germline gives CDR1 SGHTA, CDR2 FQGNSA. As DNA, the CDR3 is TGTGCCAGCAGCCTTCATGGGGGGAACTATGGCTACACCTTC. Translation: CASSLHGGNYGYTF.

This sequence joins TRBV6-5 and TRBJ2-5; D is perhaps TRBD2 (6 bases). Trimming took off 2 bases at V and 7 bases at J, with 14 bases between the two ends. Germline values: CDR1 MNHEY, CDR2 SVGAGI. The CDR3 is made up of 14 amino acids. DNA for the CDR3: TGTGCCAGCAGTTACGCTCGGGTCGGGGGGACCCAGTACTTC. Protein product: CASSYARVGGTQYF.

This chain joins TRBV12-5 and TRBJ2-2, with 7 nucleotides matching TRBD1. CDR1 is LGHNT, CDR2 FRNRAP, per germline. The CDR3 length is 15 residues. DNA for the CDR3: TGTGCCGCAGGGGGAGCAGGTCCGAACACCGGGGAGCTGTTTTTT. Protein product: CAAGGAGPNTGELFF.

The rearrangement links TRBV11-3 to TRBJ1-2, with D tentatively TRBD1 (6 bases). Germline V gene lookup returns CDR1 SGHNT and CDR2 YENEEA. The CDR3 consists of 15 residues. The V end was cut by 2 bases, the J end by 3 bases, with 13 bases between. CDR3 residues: CASSLIRTAYYGYTF. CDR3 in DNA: TGTGCCAGCAGCTTAATCCGGACAGCTTACTATGGCTACACCTTC.

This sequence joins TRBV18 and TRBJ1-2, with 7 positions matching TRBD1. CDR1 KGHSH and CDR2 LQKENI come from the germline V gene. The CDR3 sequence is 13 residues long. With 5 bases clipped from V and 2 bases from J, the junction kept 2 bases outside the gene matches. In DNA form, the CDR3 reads TGTGCCAGCTCAACAGGGGAAAACTATGGCTACACCTTC. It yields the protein CASSTGENYGYTF. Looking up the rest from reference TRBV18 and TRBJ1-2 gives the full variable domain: NAGVMQNPRHLVRRRGQEARLRCSPMKGHSHVYWYRQLPEEGLKFMVYLQKENIIDESGMPKERFSAEFPKEGPSILRIQQVVRGDSAAYFCASSTGENYGYTFGSGTRLTVV.

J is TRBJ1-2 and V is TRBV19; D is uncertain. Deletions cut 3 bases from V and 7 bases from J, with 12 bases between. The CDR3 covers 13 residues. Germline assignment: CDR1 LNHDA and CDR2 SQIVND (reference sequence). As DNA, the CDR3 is TGTGCCAGTAGTATGGTATCTAGGCCTGGCTACACCTTC. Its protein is CASSMVSRPGYTF.

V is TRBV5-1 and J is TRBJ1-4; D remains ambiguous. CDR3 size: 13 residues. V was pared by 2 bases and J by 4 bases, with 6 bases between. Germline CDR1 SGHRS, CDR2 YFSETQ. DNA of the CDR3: TGCGCCAGCAGCTTTACAGTTAATGAAAAACTGTTTTTT. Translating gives CASSFTVNEKLFF.

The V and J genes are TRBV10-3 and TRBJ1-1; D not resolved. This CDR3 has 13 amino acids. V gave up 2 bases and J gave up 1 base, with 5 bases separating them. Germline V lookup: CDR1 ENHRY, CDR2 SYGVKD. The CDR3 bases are TGTGCCATCAGTGAGCTCGGGAACACTGAAGCTTTCTTT. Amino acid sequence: CAISELGNTEAFF.

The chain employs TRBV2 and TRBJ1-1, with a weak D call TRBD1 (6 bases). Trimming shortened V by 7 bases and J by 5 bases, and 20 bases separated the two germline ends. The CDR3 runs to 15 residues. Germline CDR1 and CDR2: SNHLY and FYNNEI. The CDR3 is CASKGGQGKGTEAFF. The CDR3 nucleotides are TGTGCCAGCAAAGGGGGTCAGGGGAAAGGGACTGAAGCTTTCTTT.

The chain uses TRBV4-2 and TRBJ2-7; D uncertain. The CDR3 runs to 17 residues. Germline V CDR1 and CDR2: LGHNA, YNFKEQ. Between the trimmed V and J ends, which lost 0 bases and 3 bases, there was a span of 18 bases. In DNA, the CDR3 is TGTGCCAGCAGCCAAGATTTGGTGAGGCCCCTCATCTACGAGCAGTACTTC. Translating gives CASSQDLVRPLIYEQYF.

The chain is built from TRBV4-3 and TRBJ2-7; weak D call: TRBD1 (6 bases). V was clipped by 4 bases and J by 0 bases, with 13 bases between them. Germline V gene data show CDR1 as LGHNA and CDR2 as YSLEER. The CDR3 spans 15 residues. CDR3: CASSREDSFSYEQYF. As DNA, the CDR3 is TGCGCCAGCAGCCGAGAGGACAGTTTCTCCTACGAGCAGTACTTC.

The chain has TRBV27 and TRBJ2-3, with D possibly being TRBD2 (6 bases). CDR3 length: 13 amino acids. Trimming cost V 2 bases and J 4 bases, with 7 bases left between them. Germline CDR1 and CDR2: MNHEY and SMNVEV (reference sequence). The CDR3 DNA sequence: TGTGCCAGCAGTTTAACGGGGGCAGATACGCAGTATTTT. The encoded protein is CASSLTGADTQYF.

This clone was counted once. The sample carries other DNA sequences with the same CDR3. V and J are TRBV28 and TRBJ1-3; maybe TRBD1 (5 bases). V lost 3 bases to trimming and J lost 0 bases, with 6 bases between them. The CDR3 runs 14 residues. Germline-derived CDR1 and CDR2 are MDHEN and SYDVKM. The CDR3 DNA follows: TGTGCCAGCAGTTTGGGGGGCTCTGGAAACACCATATATTTT. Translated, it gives CASSLGGSGNTIYF.

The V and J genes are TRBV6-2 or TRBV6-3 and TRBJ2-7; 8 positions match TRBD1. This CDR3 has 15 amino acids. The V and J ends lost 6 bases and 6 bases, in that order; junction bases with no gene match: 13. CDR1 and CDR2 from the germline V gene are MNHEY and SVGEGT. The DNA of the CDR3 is TGTGCCAGCAGCGACGGGGCGGGACAGGAAGGCGAGCAGTACTTC. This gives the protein CASSDGAGQEGEQYF.

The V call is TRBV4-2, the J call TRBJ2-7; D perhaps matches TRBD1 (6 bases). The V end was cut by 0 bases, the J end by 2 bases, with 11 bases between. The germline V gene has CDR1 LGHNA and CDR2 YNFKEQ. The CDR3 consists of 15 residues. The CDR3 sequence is CASSQDPDSPYEQYF. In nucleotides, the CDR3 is TGTGCCAGCAGCCAAGATCCGGACAGCCCCTACGAGCAGTACTTC.

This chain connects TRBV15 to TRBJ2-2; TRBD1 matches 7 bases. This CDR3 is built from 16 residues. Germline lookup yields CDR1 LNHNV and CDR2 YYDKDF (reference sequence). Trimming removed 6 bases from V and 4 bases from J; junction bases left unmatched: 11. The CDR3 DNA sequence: TGTGCCACCAGGGGTATCCCGGGACAGATCACCGGGGAGCTGTTTTTT. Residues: CATRGIPGQITGELFF.

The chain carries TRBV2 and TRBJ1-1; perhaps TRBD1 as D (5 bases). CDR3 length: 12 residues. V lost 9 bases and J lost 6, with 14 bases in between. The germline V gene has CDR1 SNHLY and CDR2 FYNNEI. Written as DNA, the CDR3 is TGTGCCAGTCTGGGCGGGGCCCCTGAAGCTTTCTTT. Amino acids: CASLGGAPEAFF.

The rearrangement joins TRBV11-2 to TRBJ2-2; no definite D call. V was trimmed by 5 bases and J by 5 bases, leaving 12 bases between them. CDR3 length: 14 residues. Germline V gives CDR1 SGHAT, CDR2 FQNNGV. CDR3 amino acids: CASSRHSNTGELFF. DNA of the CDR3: TGTGCCAGCAGCCGTCACAGCAATACCGGGGAGCTGTTTTTT.